This TCR beta chain was identified in a study of cytomegalovirus exposure and HLA in healthy donors. Study details: Of all 398 donors who were genotyped, 75% to 90% belonged to the Caucasian-associated ancestry cluster.

In the PCR, 60 Vbeta and 13 Jbeta primers were used. This table comes from immunoSEQ multiplex PCR, and its TCRdb copy is limited to in-frame clones, with some not included. This sample has roughly 36,000 clones, with 80% found just once. As to this clone: Its matching antigen is unknown.

V was pared by 3 bases and J by 4 bases, with 8 bases of the junction left unmatched. Germline V CDR1 and CDR2: LNHNV, YYDKDF (reference sequence). This CDR3 region has 17 residues. Study results and limitations: It was reportedly the case that the classifier diagnosed cytomegalovirus status with high specificity and sensitivity. Another analysis was done later, and it associated approximately 17,000 TCR beta sequences with HLA alleles at 0.05 false discovery rate.

The specimen was PBMCs. This receptor was obtained from a male donor in good health and CMV-seronegative. This chain connects TRBV15 to TRBJ2-1; 11 positions agree with TRBD2. CDR3 loop: CATSSLTSGSRYNEQFF. CDR3 bases: TGTGCCACCAGCAGCCTAACTAGCGGGAGTAGATACAATGAGCAGTTCTTC. Variable domain in full (rest from reference TRBV15 and TRBJ2-1): DAMVIQNPRYQVTQFGKPVTLSCSQTLNHNVMYWYQQKSSQAPKLLFHYYDKDFNNEADTPDNFQSRRPNTSFCFLDIRSPGLGDTAMYLCATSSLTSGSRYNEQFFGPGTRLTVL.